The text below deals with one T cell receptor (beta chain). It has no known antigen specificity. The sample holds no much larger clone one base away, and base qualities are not on file. These data are taken from a study of cytomegalovirus exposure and HLA in healthy donors (dated 2017 in TCRdb). The study in broad terms: According to an earlier analysis of several hundred of the donors, some 180 million T cells yielded 95 million to 140 million unique TCR beta sequences and 250 to 350 Gb of sequence data. An early release covering roughly 580 HLA-typed donors comprised about 310 gigabases of sequencing data and approximately 85 million unique TCR sequences. Of the roughly 400 genotyped donors, less than 85% were placed in the genetic ancestry cluster associated with self-reported Caucasian donors. The study was designed to test whether signatures of past pathogen exposure could be identified by cataloging public T cell receptors. The study profiled the T cell repertoires of 666 subjects by immunosequencing and related them to cytomegalovirus serostatus. Along with the roughly 670-subject first cohort, a separate validation cohort of more than 90 different subjects was used. To predict cytomegalovirus infection status, the study brought together high-throughput TCR immunosequencing, statistical association of individual TCRs with disease status, and machine learning. A later analysis re-analyzed previously published TCR beta repertoires from roughly 690 donors and added high-resolution HLA genotyping to study TCR occurrence patterns. Rather than using new phenotypic data, the later analysis identified candidate immune exposures from TCR beta sequences and from how often those sequences occurred across donors. In an earlier analysis of 587 of the donors, high-throughput TCR beta sequencing was used to judge whether each TCR beta V gene segment behaved as functional or pseudogenic. Donor age, sex, ethnicity and CMV serostatus were compiled alongside the repertoire data. Genome-wide SNP genotypes for about three fifths of the roughly 700 donors were used in a later genetic analysis, which treated that subset as a discovery cohort. All discovery cohort repertoires had been generated using a single sequencing platform. Both class I and class II loci were covered by HLA typing, at four-digit resolution. The number of donors typed differed by locus, with about 629-630 for A, B, C, DRB1 and DQB1, around 520 for DQA1, over 600 for DPA1, and 472 for DPB1. Roughly 5 DR-DQ haplotypes were handled as single units for association and clustering, since linkage in the cohort was strong. On average, roughly 250,000 unique TCR beta nucleotide sequences were sequenced per donor among 398 genotyped donors of the cohort, with about 17% of those sequences being non-productive. Beyond this particular receptor, the publication reports: An earlier analysis of some 560 of the donors showed that most TCR beta V segments appeared in productive rearrangements either about 90% or about 30% of the time, which broadly matched IMGT annotations. According to the authors, the approach could potentially be generalized to other disease states and immunological phenotypes. A group of highly shared sequence variants was considered likely to be a technical artifact of the sequencing pipeline. While some public TCRs were present in many individuals, most TCR sequences turned up only very rarely across donors. In a later analysis, most CMV-associated TCR beta chains were found to appear HLA-restricted, with HLA associations seemingly driven largely by CMV exposure. At a false discovery rate of 0.05, a later analysis linked 16,951 TCR beta sequences to specific HLA alleles. An association between a missense DCLRE1C variant and V-gene and J-gene trimming of TCR beta chains was found in a later genetic analysis and replicated in an independent cohort. HLA typing was unavailable for some donors at each locus, so association tests used only the typed subset. CMV serostatus was the only immune exposure information available for the cohort. Strong co-occurrence of HLA alleles, especially DR and DQ, made assigning TCR associations to individual alleles difficult. The cohort was sequenced for TCR beta chains only, and without alpha or paired-chain data the features that could be detected were limited. The study gave a list of about 170 TCR beta chains associated with cytomegalovirus. Correlated functional status among segregating V segments might reflect linkage disequilibrium, but an unknown experimental factor could not be ruled out. Some IMGT-functional V segments, including TRBV6-2 and TRBV6-3, could not be told apart with the 87-base-pair reads, so those segments were excluded. A few of the identified cytomegalovirus-associated TCR beta chains were confirmed in vitro to be specific for cytomegalovirus antigens. The earlier analysis of some 560 of the donors excluded approximately 15 rarely observed V segments, including chromosome 9 orphons, because counts were too low. A later genetic analysis reported fewer N-insertions in productive TCRs among donors in an Asian-associated ancestry cluster than the roughly 620-donor mean. A later analysis found that TCR association rates varied across HLA loci, with DRB1 alleles showing the most associated TCRs and HLA-C alleles the fewest. In a later analysis, HLA-associated TCR beta chains showed more clonal expansion and lower generation probabilities than non-associated chains that were equally common. In both the original and validation cohorts, the classifier was reported to diagnose cytomegalovirus status with high specificity and sensitivity. Presence/absence analyses assumed roughly uniform sequencing depth across donors, an assumption that may not hold. A further reported finding was that TCR beta sequences accurately predicted the HLA-A and HLA-B alleles for most subjects in the first cohort. In a later analysis, several top co-occurrence clusters were reported to appear linked to parvovirus B19, influenza, CMV and Epstein-Barr virus.

Here V drops 3 bases and J drops 2 bases, and the junction holds 2 bases not matched to any gene. The cysteine opens and the phenylalanine closes a CDR3 of 15 amino acids. Left in the record is the CDR3 DNA by itself, 45 bases read in frame from the first base. CDR1 and CDR2, looked up from the germline V gene, are LGHNA and YNFKEQ. The cohort comprised 670 or so healthy bone marrow donors. At the time of sampling, all cohort members were nominally healthy, though unrecorded immune exposures were likely present. The donor tested CMV seropositive and was one of the 289 seropositive cohort members. A peripheral blood sample was provided by each donor, and peripheral blood mononuclear cells were used for TCR beta sequencing. The Qiagen DNeasy Blood Extraction Kit was used to extract genomic DNA from the blood cell samples. Preparation of the library involved the immunoSEQ multiplex PCR assay. The multiplex PCR relied on a mix of 60 forward primers for TCR Vbeta segments and 13 reverse primers for TCR Jbeta segments. Amplification of the CDR3 region of rearranged TCR beta genes was performed with a multiplex PCR assay on genomic DNA. Amplified TCR beta libraries were sequenced as 87-base-pair reads on the Illumina HiSeq System. The authors processed their data as follows. In a later analysis, tens of millions of unique TCR beta chains were counted across the approximately 620 repertoires, and around 10 million of these chains were shared by at least two donors. To remove PCR and sequencing errors, raw reads were error-corrected and collapsed into unique sequences using a nearest-neighbor algorithm that merged closely related sequences. CDR3 sequences were aligned to IMGT reference sequences to assign V, D and J gene segments. For a sequence to be retained, a match of at least six nucleotides to both a V gene segment and a J gene segment was required. Rearrangements were called productive when the CDR3 lacked stop codons and stayed in frame with V and J; all others were non-productive. CDR3 was defined by IMGT convention, running from the second conserved V-encoded cysteine to the conserved J-encoded phenylalanine. The earlier analysis of 587 of the donors excluded sequences that lacked an unambiguous match to a single V gene segment. An earlier analysis of fewer than 750 of the donors called V segments functional above 56.7% productive rearrangements and segregating when the between-donor standard deviation exceeded 5%. To diagnose cytomegalovirus status from the catalog of TCR beta chain sequences, a statistical classification framework was built. In a later analysis, V and J genes were assigned by comparing TCR nucleotide sequences against IMGT/GENE-DB human TR gene sequences. In a later analysis, CDR3 sequences and most-parsimonious VDJ recombination scenarios were assigned using the TCRdist pipeline. In a later analysis, each TCR beta chain was defined by its CDR3 amino acid sequence together with its V-gene family, and reads without a unique V-gene family were excluded. A later analysis removed 550 to 650 highly shared, low-generation-probability nucleotide sequences to deal with suspected cross-contamination and a sequencing artifact. In a later analysis, a clonal expansion index was calculated for each public chain from normalized within-repertoire ranks of inferred template counts. Generation probabilities in a later analysis came from a VDJ recombination model fitted to out-of-frame rearrangements, and those results were checked against IGoR. Hypergeometric tests were used in a later analysis to score TCR-TCR, TCR-HLA and TCR-CMV co-occurrence, with a repertoire-size bias correction applied to the TCR pairs. To estimate false discovery rates, a later analysis permuted the HLA or CMV assignments 20 times. A later analysis grouped co-occurring TCRs with DBSCAN, adding TCRdist sequence similarity when clustering within HLA-allele-positive subsets. For co-occurrence clustering, repertoires with fewer than 30,000 or more than 120,000 public chains were excluded, along with 4 to 6 repertoires with anomalous nucleotide sharing. Here the immuneACCESS table is served through TCRdb, limited to in-frame sequences with V and J called. Missing clones are a known gap in these copies; in checked studies unresolved V genes cover under half, and the rest lacks a known reason. The DNA gave D and trimming, while V, J and clone size come from that table. The table for this sample lists some 89,000 clones; 85% of them were counted only once. The ten largest clones capture about 7% of the sample.

This sequence originates from a man aged 40-55 years in good health and CMV-seropositive. The specimen sequenced was PBMCs. The chain uses TRBV4-2 and TRBJ2-5; the junction holds 11 bases that match TRBD2. The DNA sequence is as follows: TGTGCCAGCAGCCATTGGACTAGCGGGCAAGAGACCCAGTACTTC. Translated, this is CASSHWTSGQETQYF.